This TCR beta chain was sequenced in a study of Graves' ophthalmopathy and Graves' hyperthyroidism. The overall study: Specimen type is peripheral blood, obtained at initial diagnosis before any treatment.

Study-level results: Blood also carried most expanded thyroid clonotypes exceeding 0.001 frequency.

Amplification from RNA transcripts yielded the TCR beta CDR3 regions. HTBI primers served in a first-round RT-PCR, which a second-round multiplex PCR followed. TCRdb analysed the multiplex PCR reads with MiXCR anew, one entry per CDR3 protein. The table lists hundreds of thousands of distinct CDR3 sequences, about 38% of them singletons. The germline CDR1 and CDR2 sequences are SGHVS and FNYEAQ. This CDR3 has 13 amino acids. V shed 1 base, J shed 7 bases, and the junction held 3 bases outside the gene matches. There are many counts of this clonotype. Antigen unknown. Lactation, pregnancy, uncontrolled infections and other autoimmune diseases were all grounds for excluding patients.

The chain combines TRBV7-6 with TRBJ1-1, with 7 bases lining up with TRBD1. The TCR sequence derives from an adult man with Graves' ophthalmopathy. Sequencing was done on a sample of peripheral blood. For the CDR3, the DNA is TGTGCCAGCAGCTTAGTCCAGGGGGGTGAAGCTTTCTTT. Its translation: CASSLVQGGEAFF.